This T cell receptor beta chain was captured in a study of blood T cell repertoires in COVID-19. Across the study: Sources were T cells, B-cell-depleted T cells, or PBMCs; the material itself was cDNA or gDNA.

Authors' methods: Amplification from reference gene primers served as the basis for estimated nucleated cell counts. Libraries were prepared by immunoSEQ multiplex PCR; TCRdb keeps only in-frame clonotypes and omits some of them. That table is the source of V, J and clone size, and D and trimming were worked out from the DNA. Here the sample spans roughly 90,000 clones, about 87% being singletons. Germline V gene data show CDR1 as LGHDT and CDR2 as YNNKEL (reference sequence). This CDR3 spans 13 amino acids. Trimming pared 1 base from V and 8 bases from J, leaving 11 bases between. The clonotype was recovered from a man aged 35 to 55 with acute or convalescent COVID-19. Sequenced: peripheral blood. This chain connects TRBV3-1 (or the pseudogene TRBV3-2) to TRBJ1-1; TRBD1 is a possible D gene (6 bases). CDR3 sequence reads: CASSQGSGGEAFF. CDR3 bases: TGTGCCAGCAGCCAAGGAAGTGGGGGCGAAGCTTTCTTT.